This TCR beta chain is drawn from a study of PD-1 blockade in classical Hodgkin lymphoma (TCRdb year 2020). Some background on the complete study: Nivolumab dosing was 3 mg/kg intravenously every 2 weeks, continuing until either disease progression or unacceptable toxicity. To define a peripheral blood immune signature of response to PD-1 blockade in classical Hodgkin lymphoma, the study combined TCR beta sequencing with CyTOF. Study-level results and caveats: The study was restricted to a single clinical trial cohort, and the causes of repertoire differences, possibly disease activity or prior therapy, were left undefined. Baseline TCR diversity was reported as lower in newly diagnosed patients than in healthy donors, and lower still in relapsed/refractory patients. By C4D1, a significant rise was seen in CD4+ TCR diversity but not in CD8+ TCR diversity (p=0.0027 vs p=0.16), and the rise was most apparent among complete responders (p=0.02). Diversity was lower in patients who began nivolumab less than 1 year after ASCT, so these patients were left out of later analyses to avoid confounding by immune reconstitution. Trial patients with a complete response had baseline diversity similar to that of newly diagnosed patients, while partial responders and progressors had significantly lower diversity.

The time point label for this specimen denotes: cycle 4 day 1 (C4D1), after more than five weeks of nivolumab. Every trial patient had relapsed after autologous stem cell transplantation, and cohorts A, B and C differed in prior brentuximab vedotin exposure. The trial cohort included fewer than 65 patients with relapsed/refractory classical Hodgkin lymphoma, and each patient had a best overall response of complete response, partial response or progressive disease. Single-agent nivolumab was administered to trial patients in the multi-cohort phase II CheckMate 205 trial. An independent review committee assessed best overall response using the 2007 International Working Group response criteria. PBMCs from the trial were collected at three points: immediately before nivolumab initiation (C1D1), and during therapy at cycle 2 day 1 and cycle 4 day 1. Peripheral blood was collected in 8 mL Vacutainer Cell Preparation Tubes, from which PBMCs were isolated by centrifugation and then cryopreserved.

V and J are truncated by 3 bases and 8 bases respectively, leaving an intervening sequence of 26 bases. Spanning cysteine to phenylalanine, the CDR3 consists of 18 amino acids. The DNA shown is the 54-base CDR3, in frame from base 1. As encoded in the germline V gene, CDR1 is MGHRA while CDR2 is YSYEKL. The Qiagen DNeasy kit was used to extract genomic DNA both from unsorted PBMCs and from the negatively selected CD4+ and CD8+ fractions. TCR beta CDR3 regions were amplified by immunoSEQ multiplex PCR using primers annealing to V and J segments. Amplification bias was minimized using a synthetic immune receptor repertoire, and residual bias was removed computationally after sequencing. Per the original workflow: Custom Python scripts were used to quantify repertoire diversity as the Shannon entropy index. The unsorted, CD4+ and CD8+ repertoires were each analyzed separately, with the exception of combined analyses, where CD4+ and CD8+ sequences were merged in silico. A clone counted as expanded when the clone's frequency after treatment rose at least 2-fold relative to C1D1, and clones undetected at baseline were given a pseudocount of 0.5. Clones with 0 or 1 copy at C1D1 were classified as singleton clones, and clones with 2 or more copies were classified as non-singleton clones. Clones expanded in unsorted samples were labelled as CD4+, CD8+ or unknown by matching protein sequences in sorted samples from the same patient. Wilcoxon tests were applied to paired samples to test diversity changes from C1D1 to C4D1. Here the immuneACCESS table is served through TCRdb, limited to in-frame sequences with V and J called. Missing clones are a known gap in these copies; in checked studies unresolved V genes cover under half, and the rest lacks a known reason. The D gene and trimming were derived from the DNA, and the V and J assignments and clone size from that table. Counted in this sample were 96,000 or so clones; 90% to 95% of them appeared once. Less than 2% of the sample goes to the ten largest clones.

Concerning this clone itself: No antigen is known for it. Base qualities are not at hand, and no much larger clone is one base apart.

The sequence was collected from a human donor with classical Hodgkin lymphoma. This material consisted of peripheral blood mononuclear cells (PBMCs), taken before the fourth cycle of nivolumab. The rearranged chain carries TRBV4-1 and TRBJ2-1; the D region may be TRBD1 or TRBD2, each matching 8 bases equally. The CDR3 region has the sequence CASSHGQGVGGRSHEQFF. The nucleotides read TGCGCCAGCAGCCATGGACAGGGAGTAGGCGGGAGGTCCCATGAGCAGTTCTTC.